The entry below describes one T cell receptor beta chain. What it binds is not known. Trimming shortened V by 7 bases and J by 2 bases, and 4 bases separated the two germline ends. This CDR3 is 10 amino acids long. CDR1 and CDR2 (germline): SQVTM, ANQGSEA. Data came from immunoSEQ multiplex PCR; TCRdb stores just in-frame clones and leaves some out. The table has approximately 89,000 clones, over 75% seen once. These data come from a study of radiotherapy plus CTLA-4 blockade in lung cancer. General study findings and limits: Following radiotherapy plus ipilimumab, tumor-derived TCR clones expanded in the blood. It was early blood T cell clone dynamics, with interferon-beta, that reportedly best predicted response.

Focal radiation was given together with CTLA-4 blockade (ipilimumab) to patients with chemo-refractory metastatic non-small-cell lung cancer. The V gene is TRBV29-1, the J gene TRBJ2-3; D unresolved. This material consisted of peripheral blood, taken from a patient treated with radiotherapy plus ipilimumab. The receptor comes from a human donor with non-small cell lung cancer that progressed on radiotherapy plus ipilimumab. The CDR3 region has the DNA TGCAGCGCCCTCACAGATACGCAGTATTTT. Protein: CSALTDTQYF.